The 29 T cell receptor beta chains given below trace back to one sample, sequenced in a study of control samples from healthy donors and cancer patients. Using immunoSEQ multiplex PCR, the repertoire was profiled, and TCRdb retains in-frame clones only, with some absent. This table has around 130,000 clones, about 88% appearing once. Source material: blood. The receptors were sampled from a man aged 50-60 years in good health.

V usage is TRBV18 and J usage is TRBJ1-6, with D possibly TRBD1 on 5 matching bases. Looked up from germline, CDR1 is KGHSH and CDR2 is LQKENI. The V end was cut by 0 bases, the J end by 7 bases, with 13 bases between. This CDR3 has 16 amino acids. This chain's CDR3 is CASSPPNGGVNSPLHF. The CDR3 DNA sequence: TGTGCCAGCTCACCACCGAATGGGGGGGTAAATTCACCCCTCCACTTT.

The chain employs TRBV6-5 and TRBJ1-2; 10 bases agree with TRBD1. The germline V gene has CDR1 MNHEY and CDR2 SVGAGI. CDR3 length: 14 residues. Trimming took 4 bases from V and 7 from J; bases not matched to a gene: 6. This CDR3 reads CASSSRTGGAGYTF. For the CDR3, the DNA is TGTGCCAGCAGTTCCCGGACAGGGGGTGCTGGCTACACCTTC.

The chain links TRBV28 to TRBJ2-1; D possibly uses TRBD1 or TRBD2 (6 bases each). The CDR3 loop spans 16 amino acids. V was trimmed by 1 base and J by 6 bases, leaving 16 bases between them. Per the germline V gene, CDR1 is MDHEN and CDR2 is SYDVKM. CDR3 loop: CASSLFRGGGGNEQFF. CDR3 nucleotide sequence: TGTGCCAGCAGTTTATTCAGGGGTGGAGGGGGCAATGAGCAGTTCTTC. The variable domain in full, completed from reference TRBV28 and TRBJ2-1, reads DVKVTQSSRYLVKRTGEKVFLECVQDMDHENMFWYRQDPGLGLRLIYFSYDVKMKEKGDIPEGYSVSREKKERFSLILESASTNQTSMYLCASSLFRGGGGNEQFFGPGTRLTVL.

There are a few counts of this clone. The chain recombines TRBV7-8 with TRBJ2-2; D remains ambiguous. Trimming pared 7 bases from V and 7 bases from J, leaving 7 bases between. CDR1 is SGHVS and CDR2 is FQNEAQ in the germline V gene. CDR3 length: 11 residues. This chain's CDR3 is CASTGYGELFF. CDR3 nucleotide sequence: TGTGCCAGCACCGGGTACGGGGAGCTGTTTTTT.

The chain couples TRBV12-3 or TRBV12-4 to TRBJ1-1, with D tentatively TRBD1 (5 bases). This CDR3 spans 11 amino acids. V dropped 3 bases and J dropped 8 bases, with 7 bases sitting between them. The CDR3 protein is CASSFQGEAFF. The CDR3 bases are TGTGCCAGCAGTTTTCAGGGAGAAGCTTTCTTT.

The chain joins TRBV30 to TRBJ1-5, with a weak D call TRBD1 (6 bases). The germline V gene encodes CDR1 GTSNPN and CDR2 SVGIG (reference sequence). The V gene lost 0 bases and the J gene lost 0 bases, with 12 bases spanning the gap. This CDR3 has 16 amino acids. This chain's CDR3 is CAWSVTGFNSNQPQHF. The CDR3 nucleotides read TGTGCCTGGAGTGTAACAGGGTTCAATAGCAATCAGCCCCAGCATTTT.

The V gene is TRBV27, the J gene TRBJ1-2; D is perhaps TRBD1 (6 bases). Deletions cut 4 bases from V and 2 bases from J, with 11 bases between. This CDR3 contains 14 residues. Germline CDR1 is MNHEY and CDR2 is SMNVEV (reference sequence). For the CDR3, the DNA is TGTGCCAGCAGTTCGGGACAACGGAACTATGGCTACACCTTC. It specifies CASSSGQRNYGYTF.

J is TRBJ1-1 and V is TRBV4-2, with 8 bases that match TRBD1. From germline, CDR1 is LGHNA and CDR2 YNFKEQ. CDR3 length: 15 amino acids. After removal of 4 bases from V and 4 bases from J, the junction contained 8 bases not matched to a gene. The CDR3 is CASSPRTGSGTEAFF. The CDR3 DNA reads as TGTGCCAGCAGCCCAAGGACAGGGTCGGGCACTGAAGCTTTCTTT.

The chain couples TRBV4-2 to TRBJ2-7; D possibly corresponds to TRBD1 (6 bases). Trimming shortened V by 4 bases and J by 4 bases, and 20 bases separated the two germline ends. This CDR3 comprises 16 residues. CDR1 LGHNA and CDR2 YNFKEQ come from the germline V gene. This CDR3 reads CASSRGGTYGTYEQYF. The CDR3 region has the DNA TGTGCCAGCAGCCGAGGGGGTACCTACGGTACTTACGAGCAGTACTTC.

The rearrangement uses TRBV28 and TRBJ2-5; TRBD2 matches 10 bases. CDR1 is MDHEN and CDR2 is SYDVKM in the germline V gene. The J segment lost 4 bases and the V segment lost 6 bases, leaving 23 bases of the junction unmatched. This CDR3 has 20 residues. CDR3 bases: TGTGCCAGCAGCCATAGACAGGCCAGCATACTAGCGGGGTGGGGAGAGACCCAGTACTTC. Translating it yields CASSHRQASILAGWGETQYF.

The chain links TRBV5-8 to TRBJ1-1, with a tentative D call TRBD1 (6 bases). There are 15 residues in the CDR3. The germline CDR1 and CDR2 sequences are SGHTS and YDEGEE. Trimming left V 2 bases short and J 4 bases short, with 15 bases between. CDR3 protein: CASSLGQGYFTEAFF. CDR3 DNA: TGTGCCAGCAGCTTAGGCCAGGGGTACTTCACTGAAGCTTTCTTT.

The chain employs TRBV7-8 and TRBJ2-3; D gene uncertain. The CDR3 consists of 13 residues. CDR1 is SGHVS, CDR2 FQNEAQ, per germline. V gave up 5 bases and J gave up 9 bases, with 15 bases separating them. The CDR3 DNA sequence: TGTGCCAGCAGCACCCCGGACGGGCCCACGCAGTATTTT. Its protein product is CASSTPDGPTQYF.

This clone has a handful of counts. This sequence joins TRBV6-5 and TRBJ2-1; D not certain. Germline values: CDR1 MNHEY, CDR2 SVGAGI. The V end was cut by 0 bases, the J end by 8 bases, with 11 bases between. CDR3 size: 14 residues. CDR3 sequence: CASSYSGPLDEQFF. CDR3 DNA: TGTGCCAGCAGTTACTCGGGTCCTTTGGATGAGCAGTTCTTC.

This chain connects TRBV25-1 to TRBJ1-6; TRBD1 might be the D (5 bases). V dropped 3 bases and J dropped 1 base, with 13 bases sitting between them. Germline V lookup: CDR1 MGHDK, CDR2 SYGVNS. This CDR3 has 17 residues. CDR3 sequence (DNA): TGTGCCAGCAGTGATTCGGGGGTTGGATCCTATAATTCACCCCTCCACTTT. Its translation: CASSDSGVGSYNSPLHF.

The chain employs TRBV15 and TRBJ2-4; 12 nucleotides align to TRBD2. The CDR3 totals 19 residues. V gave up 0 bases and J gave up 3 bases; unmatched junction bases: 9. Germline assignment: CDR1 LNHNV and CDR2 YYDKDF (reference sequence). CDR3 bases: TGTGCCACCAGCAGAGATCGGACTAGCGGGGCGGGGGTCAAAAACATTCAGTACTTC. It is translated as CATSRDRTSGAGVKNIQYF.

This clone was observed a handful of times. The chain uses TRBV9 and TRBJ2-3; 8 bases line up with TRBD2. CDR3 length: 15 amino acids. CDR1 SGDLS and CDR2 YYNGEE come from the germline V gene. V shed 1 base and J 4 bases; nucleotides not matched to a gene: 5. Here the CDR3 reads CASSVTGGPADTQYF. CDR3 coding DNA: TGTGCCAGCAGCGTAACGGGGGGGCCAGCAGATACGCAGTATTTT.

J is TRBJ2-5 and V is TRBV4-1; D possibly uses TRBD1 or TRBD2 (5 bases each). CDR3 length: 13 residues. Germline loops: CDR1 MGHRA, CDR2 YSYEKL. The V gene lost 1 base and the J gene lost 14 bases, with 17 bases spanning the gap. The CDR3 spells CASSQGDPGPPYF. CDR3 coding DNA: TGCGCCAGCAGCCAAGGTGACCCGGGACCACCCTACTTC.

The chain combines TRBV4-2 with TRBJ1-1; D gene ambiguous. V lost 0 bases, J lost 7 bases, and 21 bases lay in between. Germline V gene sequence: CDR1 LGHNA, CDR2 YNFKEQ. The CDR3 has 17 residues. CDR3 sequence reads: CASSQDVVAAEWGEAFF. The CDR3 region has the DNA TGTGCCAGCAGCCAAGATGTGGTAGCGGCAGAATGGGGTGAAGCTTTCTTT.

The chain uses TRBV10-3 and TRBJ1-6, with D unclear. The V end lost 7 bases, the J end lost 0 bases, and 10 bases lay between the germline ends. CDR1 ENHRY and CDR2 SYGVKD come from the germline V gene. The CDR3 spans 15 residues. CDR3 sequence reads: CAIMDSISYNSPLHF. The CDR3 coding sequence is TGTGCCATCATGGACTCTATCTCCTATAATTCACCCCTCCACTTT.

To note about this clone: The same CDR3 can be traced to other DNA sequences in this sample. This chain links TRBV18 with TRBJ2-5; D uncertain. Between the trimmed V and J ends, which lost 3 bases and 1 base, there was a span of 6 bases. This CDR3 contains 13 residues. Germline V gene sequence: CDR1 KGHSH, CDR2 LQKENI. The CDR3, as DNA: TGTGCCAGCTCACCCGGACCCCAAGAGACCCAGTACTTC. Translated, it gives CASSPGPQETQYF.

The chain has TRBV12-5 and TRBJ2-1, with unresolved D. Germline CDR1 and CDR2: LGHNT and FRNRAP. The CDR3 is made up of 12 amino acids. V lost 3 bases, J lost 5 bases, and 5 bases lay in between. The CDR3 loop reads CASGLSDNEQFF. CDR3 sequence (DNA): TGTGCTAGTGGTTTATCCGACAATGAGCAGTTCTTC.

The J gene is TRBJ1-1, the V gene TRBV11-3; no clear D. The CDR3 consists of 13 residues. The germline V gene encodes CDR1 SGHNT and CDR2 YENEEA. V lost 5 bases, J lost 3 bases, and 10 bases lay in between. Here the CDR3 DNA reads TGTGCCAGCAGCAGAAGCATGGACACTGAAGCTTTCTTT. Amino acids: CASSRSMDTEAFF.

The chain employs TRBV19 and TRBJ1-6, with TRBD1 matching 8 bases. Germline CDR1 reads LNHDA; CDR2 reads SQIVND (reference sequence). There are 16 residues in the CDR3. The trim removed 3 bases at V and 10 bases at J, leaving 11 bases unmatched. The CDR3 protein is CASSMDGTGGWSPLHF. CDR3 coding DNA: TGTGCCAGTAGTATGGACGGGACAGGTGGTTGGTCACCCCTCCACTTT.

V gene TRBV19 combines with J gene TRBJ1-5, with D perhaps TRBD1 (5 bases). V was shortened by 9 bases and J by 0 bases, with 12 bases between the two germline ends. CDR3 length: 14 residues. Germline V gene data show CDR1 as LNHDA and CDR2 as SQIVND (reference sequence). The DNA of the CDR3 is TGTGCCAGCACGACAGAGAATAGCAATCAGCCCCAGCATTTT. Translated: CASTTENSNQPQHF.

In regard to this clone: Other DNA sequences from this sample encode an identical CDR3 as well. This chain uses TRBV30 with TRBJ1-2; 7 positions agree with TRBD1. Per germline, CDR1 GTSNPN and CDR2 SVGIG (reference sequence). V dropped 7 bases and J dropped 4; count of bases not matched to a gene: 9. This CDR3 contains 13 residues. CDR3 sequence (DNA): TGTGCCTTGAACAGGGGATCCCCCTATGGCTACACCTTC. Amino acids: CALNRGSPYGYTF.

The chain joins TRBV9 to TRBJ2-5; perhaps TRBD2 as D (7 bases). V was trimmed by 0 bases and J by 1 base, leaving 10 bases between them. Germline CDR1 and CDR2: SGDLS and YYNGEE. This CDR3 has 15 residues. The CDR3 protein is CASSVAGGAQETQYF. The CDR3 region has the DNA TGTGCCAGCAGCGTAGCGGGGGGCGCCCAAGAGACCCAGTACTTC.

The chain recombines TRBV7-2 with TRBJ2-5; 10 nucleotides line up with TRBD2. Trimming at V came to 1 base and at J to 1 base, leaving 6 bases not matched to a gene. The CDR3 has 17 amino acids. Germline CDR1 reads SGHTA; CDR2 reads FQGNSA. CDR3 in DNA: TGTGCCAGCAGCTTAGTCACTAGCGGGACATCCCAAGAGACCCAGTACTTC. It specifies CASSLVTSGTSQETQYF.

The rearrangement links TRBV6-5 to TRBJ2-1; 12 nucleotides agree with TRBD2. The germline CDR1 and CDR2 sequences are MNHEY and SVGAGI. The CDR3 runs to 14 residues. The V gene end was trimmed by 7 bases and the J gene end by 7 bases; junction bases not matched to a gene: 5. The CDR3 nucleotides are TGTGCCAGCACCACCGGGACTAGCGGGAATGAGCAGTTCTTC. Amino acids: CASTTGTSGNEQFF.

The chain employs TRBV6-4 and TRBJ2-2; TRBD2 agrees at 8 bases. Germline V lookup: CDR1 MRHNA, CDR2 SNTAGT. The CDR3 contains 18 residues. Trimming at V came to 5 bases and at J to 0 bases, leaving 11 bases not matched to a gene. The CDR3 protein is CASSPKASGFANTGELFF. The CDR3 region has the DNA TGTGCCAGCAGTCCCAAGGCTAGCGGGTTCGCGAACACCGGGGAGCTGTTTTTT.